These 17 T cell receptor beta chains share one sample of origin, sequenced in a study of cytomegalovirus exposure and HLA in healthy donors. The PCR employed 60 Vbeta primers together with 13 Jbeta primers. The assay was immunoSEQ multiplex PCR, and TCRdb's table has in-frame clones only and misses some. Recorded for this sample: 100,000 to 150,000 clones. The sequencing input was PBMCs. These receptors were obtained from a woman in her thirties or forties in good health and CMV-seronegative.

J is TRBJ2-7 and V is TRBV19, with 7 bases lining up with TRBD1. V trimming: 1 base; J trimming: 2 bases; junction bases outside the gene matches: 8. Germline CDR1 LNHDA, CDR2 SQIVND (reference sequence). The CDR3 contains 16 residues. The CDR3 coding sequence is TGTGCCAGTAGTATAGTAGTGAGACAGGGAGCCTACGAGCAGTACGTC. Protein: CASSIVVRQGAYEQYV.

The V call is TRBV6-1, the J call TRBJ2-2, with D perhaps TRBD1 (5 bases). This CDR3 contains 15 residues. Trimming shortened V by 2 bases and J by 7 bases, and 14 bases separated the two germline ends. Germline CDR1 reads MNHNS; CDR2 reads SASEGT. CDR3 in DNA: TGTGCCAGCAGTGAAATTGATAGCAGGGACGGGGAGCTGTTTTTT. Its translation: CASSEIDSRDGELFF.

The V and J genes are TRBV28 and TRBJ1-1, with no clear D. The CDR3 consists of 14 residues. Germline CDR1 MDHEN, CDR2 SYDVKM. Trimming removed 7 bases at V and 9 bases at J, with 21 bases between. The CDR3 protein is CASTVVPKLAQAFF. The DNA for the CDR3 is TGTGCCAGCACCGTTGTCCCTAAACTAGCCCAAGCTTTCTTT. Complete variable domain (other parts from reference TRBV28 and TRBJ1-1): DVKVTQSSRYLVKRTGEKVFLECVQDMDHENMFWYRQDPGLGLRLIYFSYDVKMKEKGDIPEGYSVSREKKERFSLILESASTNQTSMYLCASTVVPKLAQAFFGQGTRLTVV.

CDR3 region: CASRAMGHSYNSPLHF. The DNA of the CDR3 is TGTGCCAGTAGGGCGATGGGGCACTCCTATAATTCACCCCTCCACTTT. V gene TRBV19 combines with J gene TRBJ1-6; possible D gene TRBD1, 5 bases. The CDR3 extends over 16 amino acids. CDR1 is LNHDA and CDR2 is SQIVND in the germline V gene (reference sequence). Between the trimmed V and J ends, which lost 6 bases and 0 bases, there was a span of 12 bases.

This chain connects TRBV6-5 to TRBJ2-1, with 12 bases matching TRBD2. CDR1 MNHEY and CDR2 SVGAGI come from the germline V gene. The CDR3 has 16 residues. With 4 bases clipped from V and 7 bases from J, the junction kept 8 bases outside the gene matches. The CDR3 reads CASSSRRLAGVNEQFF. In DNA form, the CDR3 reads TGTGCCAGCAGTTCCCGTAGACTAGCGGGGGTAAATGAGCAGTTCTTC.

J is TRBJ1-5 and V is TRBV11-2, with unresolved D. CDR1 SGHAT and CDR2 FQNNGV come from the germline V gene. Between the trimmed V and J ends, which lost 3 bases and 0 bases, there was a span of 9 bases. CDR3 length: 15 amino acids. CDR3 coding DNA: TGTGCCAGCAGCTTCCGGGGTAATAGCAATCAGCCCCAGCATTTT. This translates into CASSFRGNSNQPQHF.

The V and J genes are TRBV9 and TRBJ2-3; 10 nucleotides match TRBD2. This CDR3 spans 16 amino acids. Trimming took 0 bases from V and 1 from J; bases not matched to a gene: 2. Germline V lookup: CDR1 SGDLS, CDR2 YYNGEE. The CDR3: CASSVGLAGGTDTQYF. The DNA of the CDR3 is TGTGCCAGCAGCGTAGGTCTAGCGGGGGGCACAGATACGCAGTATTTT.

The genes are TRBV2 and TRBJ1-6; D not resolved. The CDR3 length is 13 residues. The ends were cut back, 6 bases at V and 10 bases at J, with 13 bases in the middle. CDR1 and CDR2 from the germline V gene are SNHLY and FYNNEI. The CDR3: CASRGPHRSPLHF. The CDR3 bases are TGTGCCAGCAGGGGCCCTCATCGATCACCCCTCCACTTT. The variable domain in full, completed from reference TRBV2 and TRBJ1-6, reads EPEVTQTPSHQVTQMGQEVILRCVPISNHLYFYWYRQILGQKVEFLVSFYNNEISEKSEIFDDQFSVERPDGSNFTLKIRSTKLEDSAMYFCASRGPHRSPLHFGNGTRLTVT.

The chain couples TRBV19 to TRBJ1-4; D is undetermined. The CDR3 loop spans 14 amino acids. V was pared by 7 bases and J by 4 bases, with 13 bases between. Germline-derived CDR1 and CDR2 are LNHDA and SQIVND (reference sequence). The CDR3 DNA sequence: TGTGCCAGTACCCCTGCGTTTTTTAATGAAAAACTGTTTTTT. Residues: CASTPAFFNEKLFF.

This chain's CDR3 is CAIGQDTEAFF. The CDR3 DNA follows: TGTGCCATCGGACAGGACACTGAAGCTTTCTTT. V gene TRBV10-3 combines with J gene TRBJ1-1; TRBD1 matches at 7 bases. The junction had 0 bases not matched to a gene; V was cut back by 8 bases and J by 3 bases. The length of the CDR3 is 11 residues. Germline values: CDR1 ENHRY, CDR2 SYGVKD.

This sequence joins TRBV7-2 and TRBJ1-2; D gene unclear. The V gene's germline CDR1 is SGHTA and CDR2 FQGNSA. The CDR3 totals 14 residues. The ends were cut back, 7 bases at V and 4 bases at J, with 16 bases in the middle. The CDR3 reads CASTSARRGYGYTF. The CDR3 DNA sequence: TGTGCCAGCACCTCCGCTCGACGGGGCTATGGCTACACCTTC.

The chain employs TRBV28 and TRBJ1-5, with D possibly TRBD1 on 6 matching bases. Trimming pared 3 bases from V and 0 bases from J, leaving 18 bases between. The CDR3 is 18 residues long. Germline CDR1 and CDR2: MDHEN and SYDVKM. The CDR3 DNA follows: TGTGCCAGCAGTTTCCACCCTGGGACAATCTATAGCAATCAGCCCCAGCATTTT. Translating it yields CASSFHPGTIYSNQPQHF.

The chain is built from TRBV27 and TRBJ1-2, with 9 bases aligning to TRBD1. Germline lookup yields CDR1 MNHEY and CDR2 SMNVEV (reference sequence). This CDR3 has 14 amino acids. V lost 6 bases, J lost 2 bases, and 4 bases stayed unmatched. The CDR3: CASRRDRANYGYTF. The CDR3 bases are TGTGCCAGCAGACGGGACAGGGCGAACTATGGCTACACCTTC.

This chain joins TRBV7-4 and TRBJ1-1; TRBD1 is a possible D gene (5 bases). V shed 5 bases and J shed 7 bases, with 14 bases lying between them. The germline CDR1 and CDR2 sequences are SGHVT and SQSDAQ. The CDR3 has 13 amino acids. The DNA of the CDR3 is TGTGCCAGCAGCCCCCCGGGGGGGGGTGAAGCTTTCTTT. Residues: CASSPPGGGEAFF.

V usage is TRBV7-9 and J usage is TRBJ1-2; 11 positions match TRBD1. Trimming took 5 bases from V and 4 from J; bases not matched to a gene: 6. Per the germline V gene, CDR1 is SEHNR and CDR2 is FQNEAQ (reference sequence). The CDR3 consists of 15 residues. The chain's CDR3 is CASSPGQGAVYGYTF. In DNA form, the CDR3 reads TGTGCCAGCAGCCCCGGACAGGGGGCGGTCTATGGCTACACCTTC. Using reference TRBV7-9 and TRBJ1-2 for the parts outside the CDR3, the full variable domain is DTGVSQNPRHKITKRGQNVTFRCDPISEHNRLYWYRQTLGQGPEFLTYFQNEAQLEKSRLLSDRFSAERPKGSFSTLEIQRTEQGDSAMYLCASSPGQGAVYGYTFGSGTRLTVV.

J is TRBJ2-5 and V is TRBV7-9, with TRBD2 as a possible D gene (5 bases). The V end lost 8 bases, the J end lost 3 bases, and 10 bases lay between the germline ends. Germline V gene sequence: CDR1 SEHNR, CDR2 FQNEAQ (reference sequence). The CDR3 extends over 12 amino acids. The DNA of the CDR3 is TGTGCCAGCGGGTCGGAGGAAGAGACCCAGTACTTC. The encoded protein is CASGSEEETQYF.

The V gene is TRBV15, the J gene TRBJ2-3; TRBD2 matches 10 bases. This CDR3 is 16 amino acids long. The germline V gene has CDR1 LNHNV and CDR2 YYDKDF (reference sequence). With V trimmed by 0 bases and J by 6 bases, 6 bases remained unmatched. The CDR3 is CATSRDRSGGADTQYF. The CDR3 coding sequence is TGTGCCACCAGCAGAGATCGGAGCGGGGGGGCTGATACGCAGTATTTT. Using reference TRBV15 and TRBJ2-3 for the parts outside the CDR3, the full variable domain is DAMVIQNPRYQVTQFGKPVTLSCSQTLNHNVMYWYQQKSSQAPKLLFHYYDKDFNNEADTPDNFQSRRPNTSFCFLDIRSPGLGDTAMYLCATSRDRSGGADTQYFGPGTRLTVL.